The text below deals with one T cell receptor beta chain. Antigen specificity is unknown. Unmatched junction bases numbered 16, after V lost 2 bases and J lost 0 bases. The CDR3 is 21 residues long. Primers: 60 Vbeta forward and 13 Jbeta reverse. Generated by immunoSEQ multiplex PCR, the TCRdb table keeps only in-frame clones and is missing some. The profile shows about 130,000 clones, roughly 85% of them singletons. This sample was included in a study of cytomegalovirus exposure and HLA in healthy donors. General observations from the study: Certain indistinguishable V segments, among them TRBV6-2 and TRBV6-3, were excluded.

The chain recombines TRBV23-1 with TRBJ2-3; 11 bases map to TRBD1. TRBV23-1 is designated an ORF whose function remains uncertain. The sequenced sample consisted of PBMCs. This clonotype was obtained from a man aged 35 to 55 in good health and CMV-seropositive. The CDR3 nucleotides are TGCGCCAGCAGTCAACTTCGACCGGACAGGGGGCGCAGGTCTAGCACAGATACGCAGTATTTT. This codes for CASSQLRPDRGRRSSTDTQYF.